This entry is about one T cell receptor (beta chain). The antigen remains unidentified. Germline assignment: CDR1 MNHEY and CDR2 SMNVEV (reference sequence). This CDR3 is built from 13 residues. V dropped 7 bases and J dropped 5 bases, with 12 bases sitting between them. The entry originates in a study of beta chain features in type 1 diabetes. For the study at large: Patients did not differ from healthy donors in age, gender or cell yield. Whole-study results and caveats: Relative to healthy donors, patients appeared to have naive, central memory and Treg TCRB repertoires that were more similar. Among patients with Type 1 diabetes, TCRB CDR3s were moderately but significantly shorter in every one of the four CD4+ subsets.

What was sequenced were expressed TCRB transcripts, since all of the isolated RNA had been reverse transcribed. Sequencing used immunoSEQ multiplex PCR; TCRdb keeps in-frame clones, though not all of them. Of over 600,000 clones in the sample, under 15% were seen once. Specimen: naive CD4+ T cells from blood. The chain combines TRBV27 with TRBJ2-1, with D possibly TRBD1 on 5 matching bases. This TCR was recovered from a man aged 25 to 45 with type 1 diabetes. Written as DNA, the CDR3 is TGTGCCAGCACCCCCCGGACACACAATGAGCAGTTCTTC. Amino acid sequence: CASTPRTHNEQFF.